This TCR beta chain was documented in a study of glioma-infiltrating T cells after dendritic cell vaccination. Germline-derived CDR1 and CDR2 are MNHEY and SVGAGI. V lost 0 bases and J lost 3, with 11 bases in between. The CDR3 covers 15 residues. The table came from immunoSEQ multiplex PCR; TCRdb's copy has only in-frame clones and leaves some out. The table shows over 55,000 clones, with about 76% occurring only once. Material: blood, obtained before dendritic cell vaccination. The receptor was derived from a human donor with glioblastoma. The rearrangement links TRBV6-5 to TRBJ1-2; possibly TRBD1 for D (5 bases). For the CDR3, the DNA is TGTGCCAGCAGTTACTCACCTACGACAGACTATGGCTACACCTTC. Translated: CASSYSPTTDYGYTF.